This T cell receptor beta chain was found in a study of blood T cell repertoires in COVID-19. Overall study context: From the United States, Italy and Spain came samples of acute and convalescent COVID-19. The analysed material was cDNA or gDNA that came from T cells, B-cell-depleted T cells, or PBMCs.

Unmatched junction bases numbered 12, after V lost 3 bases and J lost 8 bases. The CDR3 is made up of 15 amino acids. CDR1 and CDR2 (germline): SGHDN, FVKESK. The study drew participants aged about 18 to 89 years from roughly 25 US areas. Participant-given clinical history determined each cohort assignment. Only in-frame clones appear in the TCRdb table, and some are missing; sequencing was by immunoSEQ multiplex PCR. This table holds 400,000 to 450,000 clones, about 92% found once. Sequenced: PBMCs or T cells enriched from blood (not recorded which). This TCR came from a young man who had recovered from COVID-19. The chain has TRBV14 and TRBJ1-2, with 7 nucleotides matching TRBD1. The CDR3 sequence: CASSQGLDRTRGYTF. In nucleotides, the CDR3 is TGTGCCAGCAGCCAGGGCCTGGACAGGACAAGGGGCTACACCTTC.